The 7 T cell receptor beta chains listed next were all sequenced from one sample in a study of blood T cells in healthy people across ages (dated by TCRdb to the mid-2010s). The method was 5' RACE. Sequencer: Illumina HiSeq 2500. A second PCR of about 6 to 11 cycles was performed with a sample-barcoded 5' primer and a J-beta primer mix. TCRdb itself trimmed the public reads at Q25 with fastp, ran MiXCR and retained productive beta chains. Every entry covers one CDR3 protein and lists the most common genes and DNA from its rows. Recorded for this sample are some 710,000 distinct CDR3 sequences; about half of them occurred a single time. 15% to 20% of the sample is taken by the ten largest. Sequencing was done on a sample of blood. These receptor sequences come from a man older than 75 in good health.

This sequence joins TRBV24-1 and TRBJ2-7, with D unresolved. This CDR3 has 11 amino acids. The germline V and J ends were trimmed by 6 bases and 7 bases, with 9 bases remaining between them. Germline loops: CDR1 KGHDR, CDR2 SFDVKD. Here the CDR3 reads CATSRNNEQYF. In nucleotides, the CDR3 is TGTGCCACCAGTCGAAACAATGAGCAGTACTTC.

A single count supports this clonotype. Relative to the germline gene, one junction end is altered; a read error may explain this. This chain connects TRBV3-1 to TRBJ2-4, with 9 bases identical to TRBD2. The assigned J gene may be wrong: the sequence end matches TRBJ2-5 better. The CDR3 loop spans 16 amino acids. The germline CDR1 and CDR2 sequences are LGHDT and YNNKEL (reference sequence). The CDR3 DNA reads TGTGTCAGCAGCCCCCGCCTAGCGGGAAAGCGAGAGACCCAGTACTTC. Amino acids: CVSSPRLAGKRETQYF.

This clonotype has just a few counts. The V gene is TRBV7-8, the J gene TRBJ2-7, with 7 bases that match TRBD1. The V gene end was trimmed by 4 bases and the J gene end by 0 bases; junction bases not matched to a gene: 3. Germline V gene data show CDR1 as SGHVS and CDR2 as FQNEAQ. CDR3 length: 14 residues. CDR3 coding DNA: TGTGCCAGCAGCTCAGACAGGGTCTCCTACGAGCAGTACTTC. Protein: CASSSDRVSYEQYF.

CDR3 sequence (DNA): TGCAGCGTTGAAGATTACAGCGGGGGGCTCGAGCAGTACTTC. The encoded protein is CSVEDYSGGLEQYF. The rearrangement links TRBV29-1 to TRBJ2-7; 9 bases agree with TRBD2. V trimming: 0 bases; J trimming: 6 bases; junction bases outside the gene matches: 6. The CDR3 runs 14 residues. Per germline, CDR1 SQVTM and CDR2 ANQGSEA.

There are a few counts of this clonotype. The gene calls are TRBV5-1 and TRBJ2-5; 12 nucleotides line up with TRBD2. With V trimmed by 4 bases and J by 2 bases, 6 bases remained unmatched. This CDR3 comprises 16 residues. The germline gives CDR1 SGHRS, CDR2 YFSETQ. For the CDR3, the DNA is TGCGCCAGCAGCCTCTCGACTAGCGGGAGTCAAGAGACCCAGTACTTC. This sequence encodes CASSLSTSGSQETQYF. Full variable domain (outside the CDR3, taken from reference TRBV5-1 and TRBJ2-5): KAGVTQTPRYLIKTRGQQVTLSCSPISGHRSVSWYQQTPGQGLQFLFEYFSETQRNKGNFPGRFSGRQFSNSRSEMNVSTLELGDSALYLCASSLSTSGSQETQYFGPGTRLLVL.

This clonotype was seen a single time. A much larger clone differs from this one at a single base, so this may be a read error. V gene TRBV7-2 combines with J gene TRBJ2-1; D unresolved. The J call may be wrong; the DNA end is better matched by TRBJ2-7. The CDR3 loop spans 14 amino acids. Germline CDR1 is SGHTA and CDR2 is FQGNSA. The chain's CDR3 is CASSLGVGYNEQYF. The CDR3 nucleotides read TGTGCCAGCAGCTTAGGGGTTGGTTACAATGAGCAGTACTTC.

This clonotype was counted only a few times. The V gene is TRBV7-3, the J gene TRBJ2-3, with a possible D match to TRBD1 (5 bases). CDR3 length equals 16 residues. V lost 1 base and J lost 4, with 15 bases in between. Germline V lookup: CDR1 SGHTA, CDR2 FQGTGA. Here the CDR3 reads CASSLNGRELADTQYF. For the CDR3, the DNA is TGTGCCAGCAGCTTAAACGGCAGGGAATTGGCAGATACGCAGTATTTT. Full variable domain (rest looked up from reference TRBV7-3 and TRBJ2-3): GAGVSQTPSNKVTEKGKYVELRCDPISGHTALYWYRQSLGQGPEFLIYFQGTGAADDSGLPNDRFFAVRPEGSVSTLKIQRTERGDSAVYLCASSLNGRELADTQYFGPGTRLTVL.